The 9 T cell receptor beta chains presented below share a single source sample, sequenced in a study of identifying expanded T cells in peripheral blood. Assay used: immunoSEQ multiplex PCR; TCRdb lists only in-frame clones, some missing. The repertoire consists of some 130,000 clones, with approximately 86% occurring once and the leading ten covering roughly 8%. Material: blood. The origin of the receptors is a person aged 18 to 75 in good health.

V is TRBV7-9 and J is TRBJ1-5; D ambiguous. The CDR3 extends over 14 amino acids. Deletions cut 4 bases from V and 2 bases from J, with 9 bases between. From germline, CDR1 is SEHNR and CDR2 FQNEAQ (reference sequence). CDR3 in DNA: TGTGCCAGCAGCTCTGAAAGGGGCAATCAGCCCCAGCATTTT. Amino acid sequence: CASSSERGNQPQHF.

V is TRBV27 and J is TRBJ1-5; tentatively, D is TRBD1 (6 bases). The ends were cut back, 4 bases at V and 1 base at J, with 14 bases in the middle. CDR3 length: 16 residues. Germline V CDR1 and CDR2: MNHEY, SMNVEV (reference sequence). As DNA, the CDR3 is TGTGCCAGCAGTTCTCACAGGGCAGGGAGCAATCAGCCCCAGCATTTT. Translating it yields CASSSHRAGSNQPQHF.

This chain connects TRBV6-1 to TRBJ1-2; 11 bases match TRBD1. CDR1 and CDR2 (germline): MNHNS, SASEGT. This CDR3 contains 16 residues. V dropped 4 bases and J dropped 0; count of bases not matched to a gene: 4. CDR3 bases: TGTGCCAGCAGTGCCCGGACAGGGGGCTCTAACTATGGCTACACCTTC. Translating gives CASSARTGGSNYGYTF.

The chain is built from TRBV10-3 and TRBJ1-5; possible D gene TRBD1, 5 bases. This CDR3 has 13 residues. The V gene lost 8 bases and the J gene lost 6 bases, with 14 bases spanning the gap. Looked up from germline, CDR1 is ENHRY and CDR2 is SYGVKD. The DNA for the CDR3 is TGTGCCATCCGGGGGGGAGACGGTCAGCCCCAGCATTTT. Translation: CAIRGGDGQPQHF.

The rearrangement uses TRBV30 and TRBJ2-5; D is possibly TRBD2 (6 bases). Deletions cut 3 bases from V and 5 bases from J, with 10 bases between. The CDR3 sequence is 12 residues long. CDR1 is GTSNPN, CDR2 SVGIG, per germline (reference sequence). The CDR3 here is CAWSGTGETQYF. As DNA, the CDR3 is TGTGCCTGGAGCGGGACTGGGGAGACCCAGTACTTC.

V gene TRBV19 combines with J gene TRBJ2-6; 7 bases agree with TRBD1. Germline V gene data show CDR1 as LNHDA and CDR2 as SQIVND (reference sequence). This CDR3 has 15 residues. V was pared by 6 bases and J by 0 bases, with 2 bases of the junction left unmatched. For the CDR3, the DNA is TGTGCCAGTAGCGCAGGGGGCTCTGGGGCCAACGTCCTGACTTTC. This codes for CASSAGGSGANVLTF.

The chain recombines TRBV28 with TRBJ2-1; the D gene is possibly TRBD1 (5 bases). The CDR3 consists of 16 residues. Germline CDR1 is MDHEN and CDR2 is SYDVKM. Between the trimmed V and J ends, which lost 4 bases and 8 bases, there was a span of 21 bases. Here the CDR3 DNA reads TGTGCCAGCAGTTCTGTGGGGCCAGCCCAAAGGGATGAGCAGTTCTTC. Protein product: CASSSVGPAQRDEQFF.

The chain couples TRBV5-4 to TRBJ2-5, with D unclear. V was shortened by 2 bases and J by 2 bases, with 10 bases between the two germline ends. The germline CDR1 and CDR2 sequences are SGHNT and YYREEE (reference sequence). The CDR3 totals 14 residues. The CDR3 region is CASSFWQRQETQYF. The CDR3 bases are TGTGCCAGCAGCTTCTGGCAGCGACAAGAGACCCAGTACTTC.

This clone has just a few counts. Other DNA sequences within the sample encode an identical CDR3. The V call is TRBV29-1, the J call TRBJ1-2; 10 nucleotides align to TRBD1. The CDR3 loop spans 14 amino acids. The V gene's germline CDR1 is SQVTM and CDR2 ANQGSEA. V gave up 6 bases and J gave up 2 bases; unmatched junction bases: 6. The CDR3 protein is CSVTGQGRNYGYTF. In DNA, the CDR3 is TGCAGCGTCACGGGACAGGGGCGGAACTATGGCTACACCTTC.